This T cell receptor (beta chain) was documented in a study of beta chain features in type 1 diabetes. Regarding the study as a whole: The analysis here could not establish whether HLA type shapes TCRB rearrangement.

Note on this clone: The antigen remains undetermined.

The entirety of the isolated RNA underwent reverse transcription, so expressed TCRB transcripts were sequenced. Only in-frame clones appear in the TCRdb table, and some are missing; sequencing was by immunoSEQ multiplex PCR. The profile shows 390,000 or so clones, about 15% of them singletons. With 4 bases removed from V and 5 bases from J, the gap between germline ends came to 17 bases. CDR3 length: 15 residues. Markers CD45RO/CCR7/CD25/CD127/CD95/CD27 served to sort CD4+ naive, central memory, regulatory and stem cell-like memory cells. The clonotype originates from a man aged 30-40 years in good health. J is TRBJ2-5 and V is TRBV23-1; a possible D gene is TRBD1 (6 bases). TRBV23-1 is an open reading frame whose function is uncertain. Sequenced material: naive CD4+ T cells from blood. DNA of the CDR3: TGCGCCAGCAGTCCTTCCGGCCGCAGGGGTGAGACCCAGTACTTC. It yields the protein CASSPSGRRGETQYF.